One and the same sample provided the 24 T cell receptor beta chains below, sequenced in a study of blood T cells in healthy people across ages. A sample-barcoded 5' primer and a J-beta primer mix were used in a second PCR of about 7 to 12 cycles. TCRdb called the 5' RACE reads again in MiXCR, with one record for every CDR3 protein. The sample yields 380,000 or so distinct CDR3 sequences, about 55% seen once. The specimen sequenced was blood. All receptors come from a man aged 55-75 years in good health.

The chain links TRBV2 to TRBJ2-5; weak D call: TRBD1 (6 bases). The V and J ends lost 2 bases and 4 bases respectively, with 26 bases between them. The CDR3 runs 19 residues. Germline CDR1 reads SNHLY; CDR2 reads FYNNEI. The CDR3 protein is CASSESGWGLGTVGETQYF. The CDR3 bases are TGTGCCAGCAGTGAAAGTGGCTGGGGGCTAGGTACGGTTGGAGAGACCCAGTACTTC.

The CDR3 is CASSVRRSYEQYF. The DNA for the CDR3 is TGTGCCAGCAGTGTACGTCGGTCCTACGAGCAGTACTTC. V is TRBV12-3 or TRBV12-4 and J is TRBJ2-7; D not resolved. CDR3 length: 13 residues. V was pared by 5 bases and J by 1 base, with 9 bases between.

CDR3: CASSQTSGGLETQYF. CDR3 nucleotide sequence: TGTGCCAGCAGCCAAACTAGCGGGGGGTTGGAGACCCAGTACTTC. This chain uses TRBV3-1 with TRBJ2-4, with 12 nucleotides matching TRBD2. The closer fit of TRBJ2-5 to the DNA end suggests the J call may be wrong. The length of the CDR3 is 15 residues. CDR1 and CDR2 (germline): LGHDT, YNNKEL (reference sequence).

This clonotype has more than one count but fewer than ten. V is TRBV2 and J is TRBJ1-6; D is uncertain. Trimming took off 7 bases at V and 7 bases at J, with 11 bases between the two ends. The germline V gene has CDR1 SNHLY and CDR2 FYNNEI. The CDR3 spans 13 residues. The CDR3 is CASIPALNSPLHF. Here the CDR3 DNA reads TGTGCCAGCATCCCGGCGCTGAATTCACCCCTCCACTTT. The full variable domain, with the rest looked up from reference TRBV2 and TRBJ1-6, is EPEVTQTPSHQVTQMGQEVILRCVPISNHLYFYWYRQILGQKVEFLVSFYNNEISEKSEIFDDQFSVERPDGSNFTLKIRSTKLEDSAMYFCASIPALNSPLHFGNGTRLTVT.

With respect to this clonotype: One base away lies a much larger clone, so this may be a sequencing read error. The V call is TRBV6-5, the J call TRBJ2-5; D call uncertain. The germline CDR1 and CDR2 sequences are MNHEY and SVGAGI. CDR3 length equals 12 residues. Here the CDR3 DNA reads TGTGCCAGCAGTCACTCGGGAGAGACCCAGTACTTC. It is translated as CASSHSGETQYF.

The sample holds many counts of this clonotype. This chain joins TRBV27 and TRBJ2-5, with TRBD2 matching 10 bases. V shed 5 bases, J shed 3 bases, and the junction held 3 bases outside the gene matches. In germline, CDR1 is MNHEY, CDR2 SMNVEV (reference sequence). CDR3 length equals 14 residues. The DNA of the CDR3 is TGTGCCAGCAGTCACGGACTAGCGGAAGAGACCCAGTACTTC. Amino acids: CASSHGLAEETQYF.

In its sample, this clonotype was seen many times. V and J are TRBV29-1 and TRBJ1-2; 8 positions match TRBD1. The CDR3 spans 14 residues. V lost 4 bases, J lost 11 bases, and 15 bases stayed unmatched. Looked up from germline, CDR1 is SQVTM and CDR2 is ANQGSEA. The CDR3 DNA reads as TGCAGCGTTGGGGGCGGACAGGGCCTAGGAGGATACACCTTC. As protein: CSVGGGQGLGGYTF.

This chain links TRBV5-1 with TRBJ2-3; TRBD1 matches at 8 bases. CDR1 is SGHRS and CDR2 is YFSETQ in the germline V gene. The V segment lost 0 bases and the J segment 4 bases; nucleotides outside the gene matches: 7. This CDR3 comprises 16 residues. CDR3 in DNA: TGCGCCAGCAGCTTGGATTGGGACAGGAATCCAGATACGCAGTATTTT. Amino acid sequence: CASSLDWDRNPDTQYF. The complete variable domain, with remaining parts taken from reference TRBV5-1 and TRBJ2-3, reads KAGVTQTPRYLIKTRGQQVTLSCSPISGHRSVSWYQQTPGQGLQFLFEYFSETQRNKGNFPGRFSGRQFSNSRSEMNVSTLELGDSALYLCASSLDWDRNPDTQYFGPGTRLTVL.

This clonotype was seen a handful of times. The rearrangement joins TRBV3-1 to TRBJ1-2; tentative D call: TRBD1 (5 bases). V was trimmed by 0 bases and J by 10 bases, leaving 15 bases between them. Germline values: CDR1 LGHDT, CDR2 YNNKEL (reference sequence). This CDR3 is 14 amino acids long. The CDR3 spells CASSQDRASGSYTF. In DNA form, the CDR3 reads TGTGCCAGCAGCCAAGACAGGGCGTCCGGATCCTACACCTTC.

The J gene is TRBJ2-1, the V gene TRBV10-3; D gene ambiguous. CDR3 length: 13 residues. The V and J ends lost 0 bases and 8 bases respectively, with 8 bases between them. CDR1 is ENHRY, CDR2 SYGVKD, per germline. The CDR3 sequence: CAISESALDEQFF. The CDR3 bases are TGTGCCATCAGTGAGTCCGCCCTAGATGAGCAGTTCTTC.

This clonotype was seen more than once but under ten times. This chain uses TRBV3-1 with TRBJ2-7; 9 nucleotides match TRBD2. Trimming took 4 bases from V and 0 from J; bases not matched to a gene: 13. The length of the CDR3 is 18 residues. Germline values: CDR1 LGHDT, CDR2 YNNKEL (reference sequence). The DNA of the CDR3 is TGTGCCAGCAGCCGCATTCACTTAGCGGGAGAAGCCTCCTACGAGCAGTACTTC. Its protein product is CASSRIHLAGEASYEQYF.

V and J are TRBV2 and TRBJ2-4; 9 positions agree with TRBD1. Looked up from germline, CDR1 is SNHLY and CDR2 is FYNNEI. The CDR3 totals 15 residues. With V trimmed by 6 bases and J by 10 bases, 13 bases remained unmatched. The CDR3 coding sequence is TGTGCCAGCAGCGGAACCGGGACAGGGTCCGAAATTCAGTACTTC. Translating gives CASSGTGTGSEIQYF. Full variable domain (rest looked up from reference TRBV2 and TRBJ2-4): EPEVTQTPSHQVTQMGQEVILRCVPISNHLYFYWYRQILGQKVEFLVSFYNNEISEKSEIFDDQFSVERPDGSNFTLKIRSTKLEDSAMYFCASSGTGTGSEIQYFGAGTRLSVL.

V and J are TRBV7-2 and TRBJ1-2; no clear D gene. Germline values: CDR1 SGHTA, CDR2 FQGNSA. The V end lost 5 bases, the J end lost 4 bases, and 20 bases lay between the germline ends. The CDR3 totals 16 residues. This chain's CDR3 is CASSLPNGAAIYGYTF. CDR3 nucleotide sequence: TGTGCCAGCAGCCTTCCAAATGGCGCGGCGATCTATGGCTACACCTTC.

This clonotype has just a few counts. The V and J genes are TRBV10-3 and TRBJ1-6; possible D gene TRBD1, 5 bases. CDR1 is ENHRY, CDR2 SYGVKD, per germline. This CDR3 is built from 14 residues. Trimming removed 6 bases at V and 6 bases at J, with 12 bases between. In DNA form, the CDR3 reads TGTGCCATCAGCAGGGAGGAAAGTAATTCACCCCTCCACTTT. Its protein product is CAISREESNSPLHF.

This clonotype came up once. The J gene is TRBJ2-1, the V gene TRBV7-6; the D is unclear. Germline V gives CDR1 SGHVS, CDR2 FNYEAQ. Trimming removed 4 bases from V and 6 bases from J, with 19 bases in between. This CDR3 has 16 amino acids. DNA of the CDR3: TGTGCCAGCAGCTCGAGTCCGGGCCAATCGAGCAATGAGCAGTTCTTC. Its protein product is CASSSSPGQSSNEQFF.

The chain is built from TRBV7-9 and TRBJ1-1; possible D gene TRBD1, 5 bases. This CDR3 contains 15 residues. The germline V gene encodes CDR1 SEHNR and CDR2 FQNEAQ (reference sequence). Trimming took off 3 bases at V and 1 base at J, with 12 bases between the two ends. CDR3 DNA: TGTGCCAGCAGCTTCACGGGGCACCCGAACACTGAAGCTTTCTTT. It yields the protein CASSFTGHPNTEAFF.

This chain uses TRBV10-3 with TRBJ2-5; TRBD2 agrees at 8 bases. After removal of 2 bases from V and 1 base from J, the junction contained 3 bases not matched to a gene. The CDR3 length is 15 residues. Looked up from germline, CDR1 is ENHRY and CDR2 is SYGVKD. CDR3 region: CAISELGGVQETQYF. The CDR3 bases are TGTGCCATCAGTGAGCTCGGGGGGGTCCAAGAGACCCAGTACTTC.

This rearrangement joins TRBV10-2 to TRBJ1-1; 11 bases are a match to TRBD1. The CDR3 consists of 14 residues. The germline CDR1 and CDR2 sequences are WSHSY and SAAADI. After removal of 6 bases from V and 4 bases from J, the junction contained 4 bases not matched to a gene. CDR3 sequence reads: CASRLDRGPTEAFF. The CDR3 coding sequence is TGCGCCAGCAGACTGGACAGGGGGCCCACTGAAGCTTTCTTT.

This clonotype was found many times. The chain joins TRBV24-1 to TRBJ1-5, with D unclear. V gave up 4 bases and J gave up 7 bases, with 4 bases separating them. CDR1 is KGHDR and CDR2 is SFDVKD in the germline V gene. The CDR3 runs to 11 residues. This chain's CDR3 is CATSDRQPQHF. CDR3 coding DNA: TGTGCCACCAGTGACAGGCAGCCCCAGCATTTT.

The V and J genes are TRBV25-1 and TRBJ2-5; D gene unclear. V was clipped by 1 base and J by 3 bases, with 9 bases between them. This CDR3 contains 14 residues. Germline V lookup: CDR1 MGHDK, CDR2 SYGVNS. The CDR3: CASSEWSTKETQYF. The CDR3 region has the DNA TGTGCCAGCAGTGAATGGAGTACCAAAGAGACCCAGTACTTC.

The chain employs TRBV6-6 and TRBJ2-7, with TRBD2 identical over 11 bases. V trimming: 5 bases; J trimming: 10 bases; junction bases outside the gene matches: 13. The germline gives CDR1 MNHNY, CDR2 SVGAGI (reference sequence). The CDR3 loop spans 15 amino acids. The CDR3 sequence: CASSITSGGTATQYF. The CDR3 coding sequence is TGTGCCAGCAGTATCACTAGCGGGGGCACGGCAACCCAGTACTTC.

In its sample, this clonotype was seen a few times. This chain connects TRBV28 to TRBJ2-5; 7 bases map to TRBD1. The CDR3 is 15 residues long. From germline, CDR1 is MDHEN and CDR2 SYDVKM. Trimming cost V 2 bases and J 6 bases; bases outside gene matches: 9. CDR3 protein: CASSLPTGSVQTQYF. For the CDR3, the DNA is TGTGCCAGCAGTTTACCGACAGGGTCAGTACAGACCCAGTACTTC.

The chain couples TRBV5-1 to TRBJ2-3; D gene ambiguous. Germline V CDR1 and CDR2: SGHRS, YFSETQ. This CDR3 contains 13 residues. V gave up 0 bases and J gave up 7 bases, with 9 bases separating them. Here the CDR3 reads CASSLDRSNTQYF. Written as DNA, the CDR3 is TGCGCCAGCAGCTTGGACAGAAGTAATACGCAGTATTTT.

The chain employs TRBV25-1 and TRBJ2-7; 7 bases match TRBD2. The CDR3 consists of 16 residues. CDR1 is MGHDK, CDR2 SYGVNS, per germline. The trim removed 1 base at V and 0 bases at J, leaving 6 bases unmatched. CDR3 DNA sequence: TGTGCCAGCAGTGAATTCCTCAGCGGGAACTCCTACGAGCAGTACTTC. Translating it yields CASSEFLSGNSYEQYF.